This paragraph covers one TCR beta chain sequence. Time point here: blood 2 weeks post-SBRT. The treatment denotes: 15 Gy SBRT to primary tumor, nephrectomy 4 weeks later. Assay used: immunoSEQ multiplex PCR; TCRdb lists only in-frame clones, some missing. Found here are 70,000 to 80,000 clones, approximately 86% of them singletons; the top ten hold approximately 24%. The data were taken from a study of radiation and T cells in renal cell carcinoma. Sequenced here: blood, sampled from a patient whose treatment included radiotherapy and nephrectomy. This receptor was taken from a woman between 45 and 65 years old with renal cell carcinoma.

CDR3 region: CASSDSGGIPGEQYF. CDR3 DNA sequence: TGTGCCAGCAGCGATAGCGGGGGGATCCCAGGCGAGCAGTACTTC. The genes are TRBV2 and TRBJ2-7; 10 bases align to TRBD2. V lost 6 bases, J lost 6 bases, and 11 bases stayed unmatched. The CDR3 totals 15 residues. Germline CDR1 reads SNHLY; CDR2 reads FYNNEI. The full variable domain, rest sourced from reference TRBV2 and TRBJ2-7, is EPEVTQTPSHQVTQMGQEVILRCVPISNHLYFYWYRQILGQKVEFLVSFYNNEISEKSEIFDDQFSVERPDGSNFTLKIRSTKLEDSAMYFCASSDSGGIPGEQYFGPGTRLTVT.